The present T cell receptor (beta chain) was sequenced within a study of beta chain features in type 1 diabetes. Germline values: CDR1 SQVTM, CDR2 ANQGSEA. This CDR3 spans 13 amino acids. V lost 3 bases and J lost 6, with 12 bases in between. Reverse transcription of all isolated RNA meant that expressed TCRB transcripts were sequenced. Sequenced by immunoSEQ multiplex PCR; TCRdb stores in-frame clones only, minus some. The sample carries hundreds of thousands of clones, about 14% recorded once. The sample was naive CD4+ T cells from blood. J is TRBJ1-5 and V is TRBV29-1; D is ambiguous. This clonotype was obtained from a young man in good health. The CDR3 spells CSVDRGGGQPQHF. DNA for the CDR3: TGCAGCGTTGATCGGGGTGGAGGTCAGCCCCAGCATTTT. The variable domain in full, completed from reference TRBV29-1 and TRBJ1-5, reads SAVISQKPSRDICQRGTSLTIQCQVDSQVTMMFWYRQQPGQSLTLIATANQGSEATYESGFVIDKFPISRPNLTFSTLTVSNMSPEDSSIYLCSVDRGGGQPQHFGDGTRLSIL.